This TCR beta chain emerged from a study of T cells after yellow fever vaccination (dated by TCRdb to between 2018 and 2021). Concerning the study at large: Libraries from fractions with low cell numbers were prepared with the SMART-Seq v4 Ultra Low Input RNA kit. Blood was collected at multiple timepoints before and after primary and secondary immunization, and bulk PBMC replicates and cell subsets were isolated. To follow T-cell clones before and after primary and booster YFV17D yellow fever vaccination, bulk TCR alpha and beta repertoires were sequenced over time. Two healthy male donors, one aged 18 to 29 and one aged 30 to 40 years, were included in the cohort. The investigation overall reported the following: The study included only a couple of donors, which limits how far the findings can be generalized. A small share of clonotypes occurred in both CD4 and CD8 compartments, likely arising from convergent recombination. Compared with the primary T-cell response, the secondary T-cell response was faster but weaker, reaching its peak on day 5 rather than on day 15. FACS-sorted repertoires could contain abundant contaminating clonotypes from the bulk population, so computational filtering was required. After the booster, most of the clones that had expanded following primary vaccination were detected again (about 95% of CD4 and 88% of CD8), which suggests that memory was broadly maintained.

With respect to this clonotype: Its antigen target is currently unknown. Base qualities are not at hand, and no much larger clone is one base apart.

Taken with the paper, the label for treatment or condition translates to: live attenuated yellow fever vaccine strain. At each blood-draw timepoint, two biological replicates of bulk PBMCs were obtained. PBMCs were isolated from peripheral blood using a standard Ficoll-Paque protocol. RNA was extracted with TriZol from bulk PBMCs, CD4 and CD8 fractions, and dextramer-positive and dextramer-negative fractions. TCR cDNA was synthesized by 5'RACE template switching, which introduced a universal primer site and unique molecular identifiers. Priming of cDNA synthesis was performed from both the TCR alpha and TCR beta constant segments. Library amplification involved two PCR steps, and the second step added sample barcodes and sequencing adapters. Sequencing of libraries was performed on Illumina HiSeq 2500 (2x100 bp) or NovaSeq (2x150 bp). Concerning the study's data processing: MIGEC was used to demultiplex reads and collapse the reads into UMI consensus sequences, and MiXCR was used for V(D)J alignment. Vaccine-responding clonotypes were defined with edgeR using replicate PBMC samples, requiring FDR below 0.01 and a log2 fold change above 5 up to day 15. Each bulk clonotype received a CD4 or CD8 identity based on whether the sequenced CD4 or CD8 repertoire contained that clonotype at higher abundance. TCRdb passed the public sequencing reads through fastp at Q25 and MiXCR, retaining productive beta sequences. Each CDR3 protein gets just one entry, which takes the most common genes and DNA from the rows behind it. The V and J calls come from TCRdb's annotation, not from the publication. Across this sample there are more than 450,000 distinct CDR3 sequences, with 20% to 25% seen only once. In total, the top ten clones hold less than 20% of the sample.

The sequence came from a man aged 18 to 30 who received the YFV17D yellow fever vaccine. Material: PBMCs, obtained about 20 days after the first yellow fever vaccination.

The nucleotide sequence reads as follows: TGTGCCAGCAGCTTAATCCCCCGCCCCAATGAGCAGTTCTTC. This encodes CASSLIPRPNEQFF. Recombination joined TRBV7-2 with TRBJ2-1, with the D gene uncertain. The germline V gene gives CDR1 as SGHTA and CDR2 as FQGNSA. V lost 2 bases and J lost 6 bases; the stretch between them is 11 bases long. Taken from cysteine to phenylalanine, the CDR3 has 14 residues. Just the 42-base CDR3 DNA is kept, in frame starting at base 1.